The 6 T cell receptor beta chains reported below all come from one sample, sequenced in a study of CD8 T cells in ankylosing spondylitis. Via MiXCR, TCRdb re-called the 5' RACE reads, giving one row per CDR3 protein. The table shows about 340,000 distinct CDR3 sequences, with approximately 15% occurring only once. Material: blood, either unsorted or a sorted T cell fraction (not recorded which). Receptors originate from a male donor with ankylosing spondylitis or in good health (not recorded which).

The CDR3 bases are TGCGCCAGCAGCCCCAGGGGGGACACCTACAATGAGCAGTTCTTC. Translation: CASSPRGDTYNEQFF. This chain connects TRBV5-1 to TRBJ2-1; perhaps TRBD1 as D (7 bases). The CDR3 consists of 15 residues. V lost 4 bases and J 2 bases, leaving 13 bases between the germline ends. The V gene's germline CDR1 is SGHRS and CDR2 YFSETQ. Drawing the rest from reference TRBV5-1 and TRBJ2-1, the complete variable domain is KAGVTQTPRYLIKTRGQQVTLSCSPISGHRSVSWYQQTPGQGLQFLFEYFSETQRNKGNFPGRFSGRQFSNSRSEMNVSTLELGDSALYLCASSPRGDTYNEQFFGPGTRLTVL.

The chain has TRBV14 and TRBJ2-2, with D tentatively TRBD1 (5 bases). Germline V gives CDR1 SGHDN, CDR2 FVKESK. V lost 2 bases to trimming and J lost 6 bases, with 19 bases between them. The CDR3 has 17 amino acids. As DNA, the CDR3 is TGTGCCAGCAGCCAAAGGAGCGTGGGGCGAAGTTCCGGGGAGCTGTTTTTT. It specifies CASSQRSVGRSSGELFF.

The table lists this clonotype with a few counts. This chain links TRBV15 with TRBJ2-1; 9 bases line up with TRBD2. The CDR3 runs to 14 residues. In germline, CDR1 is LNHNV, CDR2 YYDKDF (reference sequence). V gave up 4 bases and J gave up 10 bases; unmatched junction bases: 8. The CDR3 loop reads CATSKGLAIKEQFF. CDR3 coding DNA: TGTGCCACCAGCAAAGGACTAGCGATAAAAGAGCAGTTCTTC.

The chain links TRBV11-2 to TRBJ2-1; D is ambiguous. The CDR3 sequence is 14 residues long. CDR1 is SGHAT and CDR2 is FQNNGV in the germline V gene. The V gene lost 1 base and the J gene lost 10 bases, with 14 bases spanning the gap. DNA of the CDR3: TGTGCCAGCAGCTTAGGGCGAGCGAAGAAAGAGCAGTTCTTC. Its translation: CASSLGRAKKEQFF.

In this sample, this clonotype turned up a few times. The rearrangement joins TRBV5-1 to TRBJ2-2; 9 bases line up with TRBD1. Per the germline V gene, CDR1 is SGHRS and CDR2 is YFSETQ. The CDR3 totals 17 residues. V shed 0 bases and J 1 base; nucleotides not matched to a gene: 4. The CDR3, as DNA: TGCGCCAGCAGCTTGGCCGGACAGGGGCGGAACACCGGGGAGCTGTTTTTT. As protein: CASSLAGQGRNTGELFF. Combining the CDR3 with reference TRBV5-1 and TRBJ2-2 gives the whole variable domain KAGVTQTPRYLIKTRGQQVTLSCSPISGHRSVSWYQQTPGQGLQFLFEYFSETQRNKGNFPGRFSGRQFSNSRSEMNVSTLELGDSALYLCASSLAGQGRNTGELFFGEGSRLTVL.

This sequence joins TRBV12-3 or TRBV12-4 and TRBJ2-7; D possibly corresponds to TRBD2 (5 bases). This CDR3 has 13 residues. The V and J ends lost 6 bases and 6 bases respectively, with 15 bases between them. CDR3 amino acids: CASSSVEGGEQYF. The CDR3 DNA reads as TGTGCCAGCAGCTCCGTTGAGGGCGGCGAGCAGTACTTC.